This T cell receptor (beta chain) was retrieved from a study of regulatory T cells in long-lasting Graves disease (TCRdb year 2021). Describing the broader study: In the newly diagnosed Graves' disease group, patients had been taking antithyroid drugs for less than 3 months. A total of around 35 samples underwent TCR sequencing, from around 13 patients with persistent Graves' disease and 20 or so patients with newly diagnosed Graves' disease. Patients with persistent Graves' disease were compared with patients with newly diagnosed Graves' disease using TCR sequencing and RNA sequencing of peripheral blood. The study was conducted in China and was registered as a clinical trial. The investigation overall reported the following: Persistent disease showed preferential use of TRBV28, TRBJ1-2 and TRBJ2-5, whereas newly diagnosed disease favored TRBV20-1 and TRBJ2-1. Sequencing and analysis were limited to the TCR beta chain. More public clonotypes were shared among persistent patients (over 2,500) than among newly diagnosed patients (roughly 1,000). The authors acknowledged the small sample size as a limitation that may reduce accuracy. Persistent Graves' disease patients showed lower TCR Shannon entropy and fewer highly expanded clones than newly diagnosed patients, suggesting clonal expansion. The study examined only peripheral blood because the primary lesion, thyroid tissue, could not be accessed.

This clonotype has at least ten counts. Its antigen is currently not known. Base qualities are not recorded, but no much larger clone differs from it by a single base. The CDR3 covers 17 residues, taking in both the cysteine and the phenylalanine. The read is trimmed to its CDR3 DNA, 51 bases read in frame from base 1. Unmatched junction bases come to 11, with V trimmed by 3 bases and J by 1 base. In the germline V gene, CDR1 corresponds to SQVTM and CDR2 to ANQGSEA. Library preparation used multiplex PCR. Sequencing instrument: Illumina HiSeq 4000. iRepertoire HTBI primers and Arm-PCR amplification of CDR3 regions were used to construct TCR beta libraries. PCR products were gel purified before sequencing. The original pipeline was this. A total of around 59 TRBV and under 15 TRBJ segments were identified across samples and were used for gene usage analysis of CDR3 amino acid clonotypes. COPE and FqMerger were used to merge the filtered high-quality paired reads into contigs. BLAST was used to align contigs to IMGT TRBV, TRBD and TRBJ reference genes, and CDR3 was defined according to IMGT. Clonotypes above 0.1% frequency were classified as highly expanded clones. Shannon entropy was used to measure repertoire diversity, and the Gini coefficient was used to measure V-J evenness. A clonotype was considered public if more than one individual shared it. Through fastp at Q25 and MiXCR, TCRdb rebuilt clones from the public reads, retaining in-frame beta chains. When rows share a CDR3 protein, they turn into one entry using the most common DNA and genes. These V and J calls derive from TCRdb rather than the authors' analysis. The sample table holds 400,000 to 500,000 distinct CDR3 sequences, of which about 15% were seen once. Around 10% of the sample is taken by the ten largest.

The intended sense of this specimen's time point label: newly diagnosed GD, antithyroid drugs for less than 3 months. For both TCR sequencing and RNA sequencing, RNA was extracted from PBMCs using TRIzol. The diagnosis of Graves' disease was made according to American Thyroid Association guidelines. Patients were recruited from an endocrinology department in Xi'an, China. From each patient, about 9 milliliters of peripheral blood was collected into an EDTA anticoagulant tube. Ficoll Paque Plus density gradient separation was used to isolate PBMCs, and no further T cell sorting was done. RNA quality was checked with an Agilent 2100 Bioanalyzer and agarose gel, and concentration with a NanoDrop 2000. This sample was shared with a second study, whose subject was T cells in Graves' hyperthyroidism and ophthalmopathy. As the second publication notes: Graves' hyperthyroidism was defined as stable when no progression to ophthalmopathy occurred over 18 months of follow-up. The hyperthyroidism patients were between 18 and 65 years old and newly diagnosed, with a disease duration of less than 2 months. Exclusion was applied to patients with uncontrolled infections, other autoimmune diseases, pregnancy or lactation. Diagnoses relied on clinical symptoms, serum thyroxine and TRAb, thyroid ultrasound and orbital computed tomography. For the first round of RT-PCR on the TCR CDR3, the HTBI primer set was used together with the Qiagen OneStep RT-PCR kit. Blood samples also contained most of the expanded thyroid clonotypes (frequency above 0.001), which suggests that blood repertoires may reflect thyroid immune responses. In cross-validation, a model built on a 13 V-J signature told ophthalmopathy apart from stable hyperthyroidism with approximately 90% sensitivity and roughly 83% specificity, and in testing the same model reached 80%/75%. During validation, the model predicted progression to ophthalmopathy a median of about 6.3 months ahead of onset, with approximately 71% sensitivity and less than 85% specificity. TCR V-J signatures able to tell the groups apart were searched for in a discovery cohort of 90 to 100 patients, of whom 40 to 45 had Graves' ophthalmopathy and 57 had stable Graves' hyperthyroidism. Prospective prediction of ophthalmopathy was tested in an independent validation cohort of some 19 hyperthyroidism patients and 17 patients who later progressed to ophthalmopathy. The 75 to 100 discovery patients were divided at random into training and test sets in a 7:3 ratio. The study also compared thyroid tissue and blood T-cell repertoires from more than 5 Graves' hyperthyroidism patients. After blood sampling, hyperthyroidism patients were treated with methimazole at a starting dose of 30 mg daily, and ophthalmopathy patients were treated with high-dose intravenous methylprednisolone. A second multiplex PCR round built the libraries, followed by size selection and purification. Sequencing of the libraries was done on an Illumina HiSeq2000 using paired-end 100 bp reads. SOAPnuke was used to process the raw data, with reads discarded if the reads contained adapters or uncalled bases, had a mean Phred below 15, or lacked an exact constant-primer or identifier match. High-quality paired reads were merged with COPE v1.2.5, and unique nucleotide sequences were defined as clonotypes. MiTCR v1.1 was used to align clonotypes to the IMGT TRBV, TRBD and TRBJ reference segments. Only V-J combinations with frequency above 0.0001, covering about 99% of repertoires, were analysed. A TCS score was defined as the ratio between F50 (clonal expansion) and ExV (chaos), using BLOSUM62-based TCRdist between CDR3 peptides within each V-J. Welch's t-statistics and random forest reduced roughly 530 V-J features to roughly 13, which were used in a naive Bayes classifier (R e1071). No statistical method was used to fix the sample size in advance, and group allocation was not hidden from the investigators. According to the paper, TCR Vbeta CDR3 sequencing was carried out on around 140 peripheral blood samples, which came from some 41 ophthalmopathy, fewer than 80 hyperthyroidism and around 17 progressor patients.

The chain is made from TRBV29-1 and TRBJ2-2; TRBD2 fits 7 bases in the junction. This TCR came from a woman aged 30 to 39 with Graves disease. Donor details come from another sample of the same person, matched by shared clones. The sample consisted of peripheral blood mononuclear cells (PBMCs), taken at new diagnosis, from a patient treated with antithyroid drugs. The DNA sequence is TGCAGCGTTGACCTGGCTGGGGCTAGCGGGAACACCGGGGAGCTGTTTTTT. Its translation is CSVDLAGASGNTGELFF.